Given below is one T cell receptor beta chain in context. Those who participated ranged in age from roughly 18 to 90 years and resided in under 25 US areas. This CDR3 has 14 residues. Germline assignment: CDR1 SGHRS and CDR2 YFSETQ. The J segment lost 6 bases and the V segment lost 5 bases, leaving 9 bases of the junction unmatched. Methods used by the authors: How many nucleated cells were present was estimated from reference gene primer amplification. Repertoires were generated with immunoSEQ multiplex PCR, while TCRdb's copy carries only in-frame clones and drops some. V and J calls and clone size are those listed in that table; D and trimming were worked out from the DNA. The sample yields almost 250,000 clones, about 89% seen once. These data are taken from a study of blood T cell repertoires in COVID-19. Turning to the study itself: Samples representing acute and convalescent COVID-19 were sourced from the United States, Italy and Spain.

The chain links TRBV5-1 to TRBJ1-1, with 8 positions matching TRBD1. The specimen was PBMCs or T cells enriched from blood (not recorded which). The clonotype was recovered from a woman aged 25 to 39 who had recovered from COVID-19. This CDR3 is CASRPQGAVPEAFF. The CDR3 region has the DNA TGCGCCAGCAGACCTCAGGGGGCCGTCCCTGAAGCTTTCTTT.